The clone carrying this T cell receptor (beta chain) was observed many times. The data derive from a study of Graves' ophthalmopathy and Graves' hyperthyroidism. The sequenced template was RNA, covering the TCR beta CDR3 region. RT-PCR in the first round used HTBI primers; a second-round multiplex PCR followed. TCRdb independently ran MiXCR on the multiplex PCR reads; one entry per CDR3 protein. The repertoire holds some 750,000 distinct CDR3 sequences, with 40% as singletons. Certain patients, namely those with other autoimmune diseases, uncontrolled infections, pregnancy or lactation, were excluded. PBMCs were obtained from about 9.4 ml of fresh peripheral blood. Looked up from germline, CDR1 is SQVTM and CDR2 is ANQGSEA. Trimming pared 7 bases from V and 0 bases from J, leaving 15 bases between. This CDR3 is built from 14 residues.

The sequence came from an adult man with Graves' ophthalmopathy. V gene TRBV29-1 combines with J gene TRBJ1-1, with D uncertain. Sequencing was performed on peripheral blood. The CDR3 DNA is TGCAGCGCCGTCAAGCCGGGCCTGAACACTGAAGCTTTCTTT. This gives the protein CSAVKPGLNTEAFF.